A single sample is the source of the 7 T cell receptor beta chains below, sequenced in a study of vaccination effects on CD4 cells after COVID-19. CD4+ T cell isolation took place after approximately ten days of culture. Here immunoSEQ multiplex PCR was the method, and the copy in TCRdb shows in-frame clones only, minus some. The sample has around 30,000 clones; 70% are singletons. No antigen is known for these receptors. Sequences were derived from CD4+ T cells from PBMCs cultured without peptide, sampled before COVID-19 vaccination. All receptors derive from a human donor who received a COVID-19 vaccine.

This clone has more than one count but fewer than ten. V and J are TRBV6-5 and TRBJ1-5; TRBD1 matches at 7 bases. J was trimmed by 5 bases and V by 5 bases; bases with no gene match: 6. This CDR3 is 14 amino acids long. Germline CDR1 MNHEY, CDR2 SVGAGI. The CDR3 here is CASSTRTGDQPQHF. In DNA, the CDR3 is TGTGCCAGCAGTACCCGGACAGGCGATCAGCCCCAGCATTTT.

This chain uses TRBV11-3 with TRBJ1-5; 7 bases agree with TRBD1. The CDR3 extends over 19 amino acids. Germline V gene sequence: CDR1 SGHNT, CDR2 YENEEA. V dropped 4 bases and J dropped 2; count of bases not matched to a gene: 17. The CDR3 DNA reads TGTGCCAGCAGCTATCGGACAGGAATCCCCCCTTGGCGCAATCAGCCCCAGCATTTT. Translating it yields CASSYRTGIPPWRNQPQHF. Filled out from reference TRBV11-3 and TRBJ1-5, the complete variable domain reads EAGVVQSPRYKIIEKKQPVAFWCNPISGHNTLYWYLQNLGQGPELLIRYENEEAVDDSQLPKDRFSAERLKGVDSTLKIQPAELGDSAVYLCASSYRTGIPPWRNQPQHFGDGTRLSIL.

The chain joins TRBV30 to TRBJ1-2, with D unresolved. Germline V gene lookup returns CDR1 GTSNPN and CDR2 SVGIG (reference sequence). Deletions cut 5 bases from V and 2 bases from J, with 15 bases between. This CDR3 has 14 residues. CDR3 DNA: TGTGCCTGGTCTACGGGATCGGGGAACTATGGCTACACCTTC. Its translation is CAWSTGSGNYGYTF.

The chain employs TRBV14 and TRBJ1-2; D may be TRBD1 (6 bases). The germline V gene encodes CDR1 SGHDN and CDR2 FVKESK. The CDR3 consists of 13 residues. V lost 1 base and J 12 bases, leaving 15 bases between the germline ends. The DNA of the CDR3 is TGTGCCAGCAGCCAAGTTTATGGGGGGCGTCACACCTTC. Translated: CASSQVYGGRHTF.

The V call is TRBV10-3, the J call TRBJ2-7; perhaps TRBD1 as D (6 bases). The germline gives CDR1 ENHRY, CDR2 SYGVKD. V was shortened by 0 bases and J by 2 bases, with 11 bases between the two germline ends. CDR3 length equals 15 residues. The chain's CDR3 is CAISESTGTPYEQYF. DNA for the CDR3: TGTGCCATCAGTGAGTCCACAGGGACCCCCTACGAGCAGTACTTC.

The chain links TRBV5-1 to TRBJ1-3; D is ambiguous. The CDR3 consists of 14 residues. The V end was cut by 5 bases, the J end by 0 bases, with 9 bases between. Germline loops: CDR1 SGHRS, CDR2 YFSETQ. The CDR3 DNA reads TGCGCCAGCAGTATGTATACCTCTGGAAACACCATATATTTT. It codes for CASSMYTSGNTIYF.

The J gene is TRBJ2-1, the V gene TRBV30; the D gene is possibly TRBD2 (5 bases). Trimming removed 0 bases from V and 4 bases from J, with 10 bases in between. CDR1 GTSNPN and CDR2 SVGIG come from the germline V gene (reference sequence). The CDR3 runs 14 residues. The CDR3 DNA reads TGTGCCTGGAGTGTTCGGACGGGATACAATGAGCAGTTCTTC. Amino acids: CAWSVRTGYNEQFF.